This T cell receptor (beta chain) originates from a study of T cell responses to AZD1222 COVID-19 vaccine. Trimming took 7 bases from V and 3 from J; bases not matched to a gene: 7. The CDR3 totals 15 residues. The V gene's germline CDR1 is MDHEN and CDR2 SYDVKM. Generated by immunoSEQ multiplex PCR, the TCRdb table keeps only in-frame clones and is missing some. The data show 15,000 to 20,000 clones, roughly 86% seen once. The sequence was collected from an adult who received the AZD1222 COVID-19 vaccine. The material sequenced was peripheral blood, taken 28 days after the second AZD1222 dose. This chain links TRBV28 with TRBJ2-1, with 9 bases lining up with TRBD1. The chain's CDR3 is CASNSGQGFYNEQFF. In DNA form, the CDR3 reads TGTGCCAGCAACTCGGGACAGGGCTTCTACAATGAGCAGTTCTTC.